This T cell receptor (beta chain) came from a study of T-cell memory formation after mild COVID-19. For the study at large: TCR clusters largely stayed donor specific.

This clonotype was seen a few times. What it recognizes is unknown. Employing constant-segment primers, 5'RACE generated TCR alpha and TCR beta cDNA libraries bearing sample barcodes and UMIs. TCRdb reprocessed the 5' RACE reads with MiXCR, giving one entry per CDR3 protein. The sample lists 550,000 to 700,000 distinct CDR3 sequences; 15% to 20% were seen once. Trimming removed 1 base at V and 6 bases at J, with 9 bases between. This CDR3 has 13 residues. Study results and limitations: Pre-infection memory already had some responding clones, implying cross-reactive memory joined.

The V gene is TRBV12-3 or TRBV12-4, the J gene TRBJ2-5; possibly TRBD2 for D (5 bases). The receptor was isolated from an adult woman who had mild COVID-19 (a few samples of this study predate the infection). Cell type and time point are not known. Sequencing was performed on PBMCs or a T cell subset sorted from them (not recorded which). In DNA form, the CDR3 reads TGTGCCAGCAGTTTAGGTAGCGCTCAGACCCAGTACTTC. Residues: CASSLGSAQTQYF.